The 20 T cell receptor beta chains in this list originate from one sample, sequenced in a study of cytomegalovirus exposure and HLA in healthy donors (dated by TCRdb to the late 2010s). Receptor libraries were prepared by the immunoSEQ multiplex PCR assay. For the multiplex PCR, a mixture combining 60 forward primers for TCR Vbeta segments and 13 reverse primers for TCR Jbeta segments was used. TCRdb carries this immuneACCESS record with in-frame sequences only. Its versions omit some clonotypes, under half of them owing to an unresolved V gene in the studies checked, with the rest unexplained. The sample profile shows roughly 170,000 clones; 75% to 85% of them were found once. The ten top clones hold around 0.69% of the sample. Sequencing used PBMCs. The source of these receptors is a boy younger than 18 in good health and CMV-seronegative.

The CDR3 DNA is TGTGCCAGCGCGGGGGTGTATAGCGGGAGAATTAACACCGGGGAGCTGTTTTTT. Protein product: CASAGVYSGRINTGELFF. The rearrangement uses TRBV4-2 and TRBJ2-2; 9 bases are a match to TRBD2. J gave up 2 bases and V 8 bases, and 15 bases lay outside the gene matches. The germline V gene has CDR1 LGHNA and CDR2 YNFKEQ. The CDR3 has 18 residues.

The CDR3 sequence: CASSQRISGWDEQFF. CDR3 sequence (DNA): TGTGCCAGCAGCCAACGGATATCAGGGTGGGATGAGCAGTTCTTC. The chain recombines TRBV4-2 with TRBJ2-1, with D possibly matching TRBD1 (5 bases). V lost 2 bases, J lost 8 bases, and 16 bases lay in between. The CDR3 loop spans 15 amino acids. Germline loops: CDR1 LGHNA, CDR2 YNFKEQ.

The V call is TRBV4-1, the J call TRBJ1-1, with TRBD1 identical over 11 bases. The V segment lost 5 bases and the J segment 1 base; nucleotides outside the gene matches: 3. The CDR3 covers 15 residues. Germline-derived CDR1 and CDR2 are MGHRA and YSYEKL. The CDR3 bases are TGCGCCAGCAGCAGGGACAGGGGGTCGAACACTGAAGCTTTCTTT. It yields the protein CASSRDRGSNTEAFF.

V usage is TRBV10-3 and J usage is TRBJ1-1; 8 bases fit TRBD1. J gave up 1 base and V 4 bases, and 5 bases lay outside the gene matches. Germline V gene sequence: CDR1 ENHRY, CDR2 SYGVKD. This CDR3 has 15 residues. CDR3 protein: CAISGPGTGNTEAFF. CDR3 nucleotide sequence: TGTGCCATCAGTGGACCCGGGACAGGGAACACTGAAGCTTTCTTT.

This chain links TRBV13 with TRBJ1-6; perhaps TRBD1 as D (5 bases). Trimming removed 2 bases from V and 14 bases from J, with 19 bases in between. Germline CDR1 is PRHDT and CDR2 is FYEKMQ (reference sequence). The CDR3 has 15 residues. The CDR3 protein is CASSLTRVGVGTLHF. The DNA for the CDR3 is TGTGCCAGCAGCTTAACCAGGGTTGGAGTGGGGACCCTCCACTTT.

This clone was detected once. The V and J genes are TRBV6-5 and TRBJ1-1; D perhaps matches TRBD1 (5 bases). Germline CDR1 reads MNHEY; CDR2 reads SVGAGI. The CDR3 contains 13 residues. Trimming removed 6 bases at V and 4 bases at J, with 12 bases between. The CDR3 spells CASRGRGSTEAFF. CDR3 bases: TGTGCCAGCAGGGGACGGGGGTCCACTGAAGCTTTCTTT.

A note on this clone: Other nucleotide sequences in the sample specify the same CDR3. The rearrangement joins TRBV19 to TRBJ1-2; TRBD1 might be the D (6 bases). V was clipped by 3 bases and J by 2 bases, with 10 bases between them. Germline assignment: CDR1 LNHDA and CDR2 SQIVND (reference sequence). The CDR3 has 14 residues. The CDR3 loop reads CASSIRTANYGYTF. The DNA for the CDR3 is TGTGCCAGTAGTATCCGGACAGCAAACTATGGCTACACCTTC.

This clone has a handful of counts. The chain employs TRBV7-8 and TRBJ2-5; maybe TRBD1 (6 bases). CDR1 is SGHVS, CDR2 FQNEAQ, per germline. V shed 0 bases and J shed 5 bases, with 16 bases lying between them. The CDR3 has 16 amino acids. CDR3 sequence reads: CASSLAGAAQGETQYF. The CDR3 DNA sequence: TGTGCCAGCAGCTTAGCTGGGGCCGCCCAGGGGGAGACCCAGTACTTC.

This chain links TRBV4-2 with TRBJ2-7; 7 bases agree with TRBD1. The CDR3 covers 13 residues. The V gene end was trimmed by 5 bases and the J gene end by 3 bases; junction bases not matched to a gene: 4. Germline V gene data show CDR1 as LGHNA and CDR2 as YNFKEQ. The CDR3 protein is CASSLRQGYEQYF. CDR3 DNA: TGTGCCAGCAGCTTAAGACAGGGCTACGAGCAGTACTTC.

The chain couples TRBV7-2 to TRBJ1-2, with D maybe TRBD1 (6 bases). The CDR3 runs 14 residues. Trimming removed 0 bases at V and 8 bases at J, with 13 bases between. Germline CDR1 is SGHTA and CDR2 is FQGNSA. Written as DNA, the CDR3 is TGTGCCAGCAGCTTAGCACAGGGTGTGGGAGGCTACACCTTC. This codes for CASSLAQGVGGYTF.

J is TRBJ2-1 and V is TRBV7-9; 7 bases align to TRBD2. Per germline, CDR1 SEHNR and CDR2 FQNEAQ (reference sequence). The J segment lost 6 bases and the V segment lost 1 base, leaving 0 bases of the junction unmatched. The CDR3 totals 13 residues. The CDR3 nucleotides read TGTGCCAGCAGCTTAGGGGAGGGCAATGAGCAGTTCTTC. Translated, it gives CASSLGEGNEQFF.

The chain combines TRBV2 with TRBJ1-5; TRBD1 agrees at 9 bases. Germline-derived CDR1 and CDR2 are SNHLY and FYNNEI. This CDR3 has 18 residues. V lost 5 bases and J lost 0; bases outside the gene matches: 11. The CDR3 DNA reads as TGTGCCAGCAGTCCCGGGACAGGGAGCCGTAATAGCAATCAGCCCCAGCATTTT. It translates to CASSPGTGSRNSNQPQHF.

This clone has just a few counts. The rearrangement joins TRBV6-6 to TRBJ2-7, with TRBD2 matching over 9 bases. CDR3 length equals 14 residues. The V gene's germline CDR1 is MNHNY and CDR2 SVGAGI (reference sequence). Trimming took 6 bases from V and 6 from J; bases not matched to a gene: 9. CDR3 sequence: CASSPSGGYLEQYF. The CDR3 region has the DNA TGTGCCAGCAGCCCCAGCGGGGGGTATCTCGAGCAGTACTTC.

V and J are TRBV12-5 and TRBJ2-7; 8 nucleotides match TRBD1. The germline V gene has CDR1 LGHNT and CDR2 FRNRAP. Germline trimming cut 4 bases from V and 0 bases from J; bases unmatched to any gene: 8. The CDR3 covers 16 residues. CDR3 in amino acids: CASGSIWTGRSYEQYF. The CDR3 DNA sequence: TGTGCTAGTGGTTCGATATGGACAGGGCGCTCCTACGAGCAGTACTTC.

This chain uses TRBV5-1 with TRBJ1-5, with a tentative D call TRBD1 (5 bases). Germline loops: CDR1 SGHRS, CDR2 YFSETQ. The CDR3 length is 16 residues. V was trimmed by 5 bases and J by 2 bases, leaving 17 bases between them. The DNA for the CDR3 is TGCGCCAGCAGTTCGGGGACTACCTGGGGCAATCAGCCCCAGCATTTT. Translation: CASSSGTTWGNQPQHF.

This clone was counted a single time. Here the CDR3 reads CATSSAIQETQYF. The CDR3 DNA reads TGTGCCACCTCCAGCGCCATTCAGGAGACCCAGTACTTC. The chain combines TRBV7-6 with TRBJ2-5; D unclear. The ends were cut back, 10 bases at V and 5 bases at J, with 17 bases in the middle. This CDR3 is 13 amino acids long. CDR1 and CDR2 (germline): SGHVS, FNYEAQ.

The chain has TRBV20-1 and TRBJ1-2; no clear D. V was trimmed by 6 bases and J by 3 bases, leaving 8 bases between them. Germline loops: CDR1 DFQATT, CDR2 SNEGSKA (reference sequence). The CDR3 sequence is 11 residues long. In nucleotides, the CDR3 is TGCAGTGCCGTTTTAGACTATGGCTACACCTTC. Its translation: CSAVLDYGYTF.

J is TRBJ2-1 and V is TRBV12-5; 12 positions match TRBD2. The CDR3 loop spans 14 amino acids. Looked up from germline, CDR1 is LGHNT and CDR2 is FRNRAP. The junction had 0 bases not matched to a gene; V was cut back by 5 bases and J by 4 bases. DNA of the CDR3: TGTGCTAGTGGTCTAGCGGGAGGGTACAATGAGCAGTTCTTC. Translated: CASGLAGGYNEQFF.

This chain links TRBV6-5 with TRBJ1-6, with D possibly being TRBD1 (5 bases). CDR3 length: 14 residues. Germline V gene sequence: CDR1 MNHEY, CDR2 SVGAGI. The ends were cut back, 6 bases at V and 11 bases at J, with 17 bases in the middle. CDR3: CASSPGGYGAPLHF. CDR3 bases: TGTGCCAGCAGCCCCGGGGGTTATGGGGCACCCCTCCACTTT.

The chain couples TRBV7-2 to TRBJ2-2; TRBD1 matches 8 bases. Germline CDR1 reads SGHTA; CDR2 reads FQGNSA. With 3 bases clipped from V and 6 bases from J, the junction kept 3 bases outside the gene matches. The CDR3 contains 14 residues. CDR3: CASSFQGAAGELFF. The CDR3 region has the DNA TGTGCCAGCAGCTTTCAGGGGGCAGCCGGGGAGCTGTTTTTT.